The T cell receptor beta chain described here comes from a study of post-analysis software for immune sequencing data. General observations from the study: Five or six TRBV segments were more frequent in patients than controls; TRBV5-6, TRBV5-1 and TRBV20-1 belonged to this group. Batch-mates among the samples co-clustered strongly by F measure.

The authors incorporated unique molecular identifiers into the TCR beta cDNA libraries. TCRdb redid the calling of the PCR reads with MiXCR, one entry per CDR3 protein. The sample records hundreds of thousands of distinct CDR3 sequences, approximately 59% being singletons. After removal of 5 bases from V and 6 bases from J, the junction contained 9 bases not matched to a gene. This CDR3 region has 16 residues. Looked up from germline, CDR1 is SGHRS and CDR2 is YFSETQ. This clonotype was seen once. Its antigen remains unknown. This TCR was sampled from a girl aged 2 to 10 with multiple sclerosis. Specimen: blood. The chain uses TRBV5-1 and TRBJ2-3; TRBD2 agrees at 13 bases. Here the CDR3 DNA reads TGCGCCAGCAGTAGTGGACTAGCGGGAGAAGGGGATACGCAGTATTTT. This encodes CASSSGLAGEGDTQYF.